These 5 T cell receptor beta chains share one sample of origin, sequenced in a study of T cell responses to AZD1222 COVID-19 vaccine. The method was immunoSEQ multiplex PCR; TCRdb's version includes in-frame clones alone and lacks a portion of them. The repertoire holds over 150,000 clones, with 85% to 95% as singletons. The sequenced sample was peripheral blood, obtained 28 days after the second AZD1222 dose. All receptors come from an adult who received the AZD1222 COVID-19 vaccine.

The chain links TRBV7-8 to TRBJ1-5; D gene ambiguous. Trimming removed 2 bases at V and 6 bases at J, with 8 bases between. Germline V gene sequence: CDR1 SGHVS, CDR2 FQNEAQ. The CDR3 consists of 13 residues. The DNA of the CDR3 is TGTGCCAGCAGCTTAACCACCGGTCAGCCCCAGCATTTT. It encodes CASSLTTGQPQHF.

This clone was picked up one time. CDR3 loop: CASSFRDNSYEQYF. The CDR3 coding sequence is TGTGCCAGCAGCTTTCGGGACAACTCCTACGAGCAGTACTTC. This chain joins TRBV13 and TRBJ2-7; perhaps TRBD1 as D (6 bases). V was pared by 3 bases and J by 0 bases, with 9 bases between. The CDR3 totals 14 residues. Germline assignment: CDR1 PRHDT and CDR2 FYEKMQ (reference sequence).

DNA of the CDR3: TGTGCCAGCAGTCCGCGACAGGGTGATGGCTACACCTTC. It codes for CASSPRQGDGYTF. The chain recombines TRBV12-3 or TRBV12-4 with TRBJ1-2; 7 positions agree with TRBD1. V lost 5 bases to trimming and J lost 6 bases; unmatched junction nucleotides: 6. This CDR3 comprises 13 residues.

The chain links TRBV27 to TRBJ1-2; D is uncertain. Germline V gives CDR1 MNHEY, CDR2 SMNVEV (reference sequence). V gave up 4 bases and J gave up 4 bases, with 13 bases separating them. CDR3 length: 14 residues. CDR3 loop: CASSYRAGPYGYTF. In DNA, the CDR3 is TGTGCCAGCAGTTACCGGGCTGGACCCTATGGCTACACCTTC.

CDR3 sequence (DNA): TGTGCCAGCTCACCAATCATCGGGGGTGACACTGAAGCTTTCTTT. It yields the protein CASSPIIGGDTEAFF. This sequence joins TRBV18 and TRBJ1-1; TRBD1 is a possible D gene (5 bases). This CDR3 region has 15 residues. V shed 2 bases and J shed 3 bases, with 13 bases lying between them. The germline V gene has CDR1 KGHSH and CDR2 LQKENI.